This TCR beta chain is from a study of blood T cell repertoires in COVID-19. Study-wide context: Samples taken during acute and convalescent COVID-19 were collected in the United States, Italy and Spain. T cells, B-cell-depleted T cells, or PBMCs provided the cDNA or gDNA that served as material.

This clone occurred a few times. Trimming took 7 bases from V and 6 from J, leaving 16 bases between them. This CDR3 is built from 15 residues. CDR1 and CDR2 from the germline V gene are MNHEY and SVGAGI. Using immunoSEQ multiplex PCR, the repertoire was profiled, and TCRdb retains in-frame clones only, with some absent. Found here are more than 60,000 clones, 90% of them singletons; the top ten hold 5.3%. This receptor was identified in a man aged 45-60 years with acute or convalescent COVID-19. Sequencing was carried out using peripheral blood. This chain links TRBV6-5 with TRBJ1-6; the D is unclear. The CDR3 loop reads CASTPISGSNSPLHF. In DNA form, the CDR3 reads TGTGCCAGCACTCCGATTTCGGGGAGTAATTCACCCCTCCACTTT.